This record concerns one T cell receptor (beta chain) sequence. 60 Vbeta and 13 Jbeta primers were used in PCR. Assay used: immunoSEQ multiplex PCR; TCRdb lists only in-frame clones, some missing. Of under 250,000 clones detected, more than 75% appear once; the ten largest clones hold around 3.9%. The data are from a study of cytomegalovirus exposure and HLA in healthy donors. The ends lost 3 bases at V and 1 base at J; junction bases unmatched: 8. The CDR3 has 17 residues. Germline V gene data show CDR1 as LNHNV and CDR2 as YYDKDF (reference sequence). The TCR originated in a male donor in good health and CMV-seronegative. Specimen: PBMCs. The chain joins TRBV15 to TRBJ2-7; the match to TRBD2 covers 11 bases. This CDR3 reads CATSRGFSGRASYEQYF. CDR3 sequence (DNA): TGTGCCACCAGCAGGGGGTTTAGCGGGAGGGCTTCCTACGAGCAGTACTTC.